Shown below are 30 T cell receptor beta chains from a single sample sequenced in a study of shared clonotypes between healthy human individuals. TCRdb keeps only in-frame clones here, not all; method: immunoSEQ multiplex PCR. The data show over a million clones, with roughly 80% seen just once and about 1.5% held by the top ten. Sequencing was carried out using memory CD4+ T cells sorted from blood. Subset described: CD45RA-negative fraction. The receptors originated from a man aged 18-30 years in good health.

V and J are TRBV5-6 and TRBJ2-5; D gene ambiguous. This CDR3 spans 14 amino acids. Deletions cut 5 bases from V and 5 bases from J, with 16 bases between. The germline gives CDR1 SGHDT, CDR2 YYEEEE. CDR3 sequence (DNA): TGTGCCAGCAGTGGTGACAACCCTGGGGAGACCCAGTACTTC. This encodes CASSGDNPGETQYF.

Ten or more counts support this clone. This chain uses TRBV27 with TRBJ2-7; TRBD1 or TRBD2 may be the D gene (5 bases each). The CDR3 length is 17 residues. Per germline, CDR1 MNHEY and CDR2 SMNVEV (reference sequence). Trimming removed 3 bases at V and 4 bases at J, with 22 bases between. The CDR3 sequence: CASSFRVGTELLYEQYF. In DNA form, the CDR3 reads TGTGCCAGCAGTTTCAGAGTTGGGACGGAACTACTTTACGAGCAGTACTTC.

The V gene is TRBV6-6, the J gene TRBJ2-7, with D hard to call. The length of the CDR3 is 14 residues. The V end lost 5 bases, the J end lost 0 bases, and 11 bases lay between the germline ends. Per germline, CDR1 MNHNY and CDR2 SVGAGI (reference sequence). This CDR3 is CASSQVPSSYEQYF. In DNA form, the CDR3 reads TGTGCCAGCAGTCAGGTCCCGAGCTCCTACGAGCAGTACTTC.

This chain connects TRBV28 to TRBJ2-1, with D hard to call. Trimming removed 5 bases at V and 9 bases at J, with 5 bases between. Per the germline V gene, CDR1 is MDHEN and CDR2 is SYDVKM. CDR3 length: 10 amino acids. CDR3 amino acids: CASSRSEQFF. The CDR3 bases are TGTGCCAGCAGTCGCAGTGAGCAGTTCTTC.

This chain connects TRBV28 to TRBJ1-3; TRBD1 might be the D (5 bases). The V end lost 4 bases, the J end lost 5 bases, and 21 bases lay between the germline ends. Germline V gene data show CDR1 as MDHEN and CDR2 as SYDVKM. The CDR3 runs to 17 residues. The CDR3 sequence: CASSSGEGREGRNTIYF. The DNA for the CDR3 is TGTGCCAGCAGTTCCGGGGAGGGCAGGGAAGGACGAAACACCATATATTTT.

This clone was counted at least ten times. The chain employs TRBV2 and TRBJ1-2; D not resolved. From germline, CDR1 is SNHLY and CDR2 FYNNEI. This CDR3 has 13 residues. Between the trimmed V and J ends, which lost 4 bases and 2 bases, there was a span of 8 bases. The CDR3: CASSVRPNYGYTF. In DNA, the CDR3 is TGTGCCAGCAGTGTGCGGCCCAACTATGGCTACACCTTC.

V and J are TRBV4-3 and TRBJ2-3; 10 bases fit TRBD2. This CDR3 is 16 amino acids long. Germline loops: CDR1 LGHNA, CDR2 YSLEER. V dropped 1 base and J dropped 3; count of bases not matched to a gene: 4. CDR3 sequence (DNA): TGCGCCAGCAGCCAAGCTAGCGGGAGAGGGACAGATACGCAGTATTTT. This gives the protein CASSQASGRGTDTQYF.

The genes are TRBV19 and TRBJ1-2, with 7 bases matching TRBD1. V shed 3 bases, J shed 3 bases, and the junction held 10 bases outside the gene matches. This CDR3 region has 16 residues. Germline CDR1 reads LNHDA; CDR2 reads SQIVND (reference sequence). CDR3 residues: CASSMGIRGAHYGYTF. The DNA of the CDR3 is TGTGCCAGTAGTATGGGGATCAGGGGGGCGCACTATGGCTACACCTTC. The whole variable domain, filled in from reference TRBV19 and TRBJ1-2, reads DGGITQSPKYLFRKEGQNVTLSCEQNLNHDAMYWYRQDPGQGLRLIYYSQIVNDFQKGDIAEGYSVSREKKESFPLTVTSAQKNPTAFYLCASSMGIRGAHYGYTFGSGTRLTVV.

Comment on this clone: Other DNA sequences from this sample encode an identical CDR3 as well. The V call is TRBV6-1, the J call TRBJ2-7, with D perhaps TRBD1 (6 bases). Germline CDR1 is MNHNS and CDR2 is SASEGT. The CDR3 length is 15 residues. V was pared by 1 base and J by 3 bases, with 13 bases between. The CDR3 region is CASSEGATGLYEQYF. In DNA, the CDR3 is TGTGCCAGCAGTGAAGGGGCGACAGGTCTCTACGAGCAGTACTTC.

The chain couples TRBV19 to TRBJ2-7; the match to TRBD2 covers 16 bases. The V gene's germline CDR1 is LNHDA and CDR2 SQIVND (reference sequence). Trimming at V came to 7 bases and at J to 1 base, leaving 16 bases not matched to a gene. CDR3 length: 20 residues. The CDR3 DNA is TGTGCCAGTAACATACACTCGACCGGGACTAGCGGGAGGGCTTCCTACGAGCAGTACTTC. Its translation: CASNIHSTGTSGRASYEQYF.

The CDR3 sequence: CASISGIYEQYF. DNA for the CDR3: TGTGCCAGCATATCAGGGATCTACGAGCAGTACTTC. This chain links TRBV6-1 with TRBJ2-7, with D perhaps TRBD1 (5 bases). The CDR3 consists of 12 residues. V lost 7 bases and J lost 3, with 10 bases in between. The germline CDR1 and CDR2 sequences are MNHNS and SASEGT.

This clone showed up just once. The V and J genes are TRBV6-1 and TRBJ1-6; D is unclear. This CDR3 is 17 amino acids long. V lost 4 bases to trimming and J lost 0 bases, with 13 bases between them. Germline loops: CDR1 MNHNS, CDR2 SASEGT. CDR3 sequence: CASSGPYGSSYNSPLHF. The DNA for the CDR3 is TGTGCCAGCAGTGGGCCATACGGGAGCTCCTATAATTCACCCCTCCACTTT.

V and J are TRBV19 and TRBJ2-7, with unresolved D. The CDR3 totals 14 residues. Germline V gives CDR1 LNHDA, CDR2 SQIVND (reference sequence). Trimming pared 4 bases from V and 3 bases from J, leaving 13 bases between. The CDR3, as DNA: TGTGCCAGTAGTAGTAACAGTATTGGCTACGAGCAGTACTTC. Its protein is CASSSNSIGYEQYF.

The J gene is TRBJ2-3, the V gene TRBV27, with D uncertain. The CDR3 length is 15 residues. Germline V gives CDR1 MNHEY, CDR2 SMNVEV (reference sequence). The V end was cut by 8 bases, the J end by 0 bases, with 15 bases between. CDR3 sequence reads: CASDSIPPSTDTQYF. The CDR3 nucleotides are TGTGCCAGCGACTCCATTCCTCCTAGCACAGATACGCAGTATTTT.

This chain uses TRBV11-2 with TRBJ2-3; 9 bases are a match to TRBD1. CDR1 and CDR2 from the germline V gene are SGHAT and FQNNGV. The CDR3 has 16 amino acids. V dropped 5 bases and J dropped 7; count of bases not matched to a gene: 13. CDR3 region: CASSRIPGQGMNTQYF. The CDR3 DNA reads as TGTGCCAGCAGCCGTATTCCGGGACAGGGTATGAATACGCAGTATTTT.

This clone was found once. V and J are TRBV11-2 and TRBJ2-3; 16 nucleotides agree with TRBD2. V lost 5 bases, J lost 6 bases, and 2 bases stayed unmatched. Germline lookup yields CDR1 SGHAT and CDR2 FQNNGV. This CDR3 spans 15 amino acids. The CDR3 bases are TGTGCCAGCAGCCAGGGACTAGCGGGAGGGGATACGCAGTATTTT. Translating it yields CASSQGLAGGDTQYF.

The rearrangement joins TRBV4-2 to TRBJ1-3, with unresolved D. V was trimmed by 0 bases and J by 4 bases, leaving 16 bases between them. This CDR3 comprises 17 residues. Germline CDR1 is LGHNA and CDR2 is YNFKEQ. The CDR3 spells CASSQDRQRAEGNTIYF. CDR3 sequence (DNA): TGTGCCAGCAGCCAAGATAGGCAGAGGGCAGAGGGAAACACCATATATTTT.

CDR3 loop: CASSLTGGRVENIQYF. The CDR3 region has the DNA TGTGCCAGCAGCTTAACGGGGGGGCGCGTCGAAAACATTCAGTACTTC. The rearrangement uses TRBV11-2 and TRBJ2-4, with TRBD2 matching 8 bases. This CDR3 region has 16 residues. V lost 2 bases, J lost 5 bases, and 8 bases stayed unmatched. Germline V gives CDR1 SGHAT, CDR2 FQNNGV.

This clone has more than one count but fewer than ten. This rearrangement joins TRBV27 to TRBJ1-5; D uncertain. Trimming pared 5 bases from V and 4 bases from J, leaving 12 bases between. Germline V gene sequence: CDR1 MNHEY, CDR2 SMNVEV (reference sequence). The CDR3 totals 14 residues. For the CDR3, the DNA is TGTGCCAGCAGTCCCTTAGGGCCTAATCAGCCCCAGCATTTT. Protein sequence: CASSPLGPNQPQHF.

This clone was seen only a few times. V gene TRBV6-5 combines with J gene TRBJ2-3; 8 bases align to TRBD2. The ends lost 6 bases at V and 5 bases at J; junction bases unmatched: 10. CDR3 length equals 15 residues. CDR1 and CDR2 (germline): MNHEY, SVGAGI. The CDR3: CASRGAERGIDTQYF. The CDR3 DNA is TGTGCCAGCAGGGGCGCCGAGCGGGGGATAGATACGCAGTATTTT.

This chain connects TRBV5-8 to TRBJ1-4; D remains ambiguous. Trimming took off 5 bases at V and 8 bases at J, with 16 bases between the two ends. Germline CDR1 and CDR2: SGHTS and YDEGEE. The CDR3 contains 14 residues. The CDR3 reads CASRNTWAGEKLFF. The CDR3 DNA follows: TGTGCCAGCAGAAATACCTGGGCTGGCGAAAAACTGTTTTTT.

This clone was detected a few times. This chain uses TRBV5-1 with TRBJ2-7, with 9 bases fitting TRBD2. Germline loops: CDR1 SGHRS, CDR2 YFSETQ. The CDR3 runs to 19 residues. V was clipped by 0 bases and J by 0 bases; unmatched bases: 13. DNA of the CDR3: TGCGCCAGCAGCTTGGTCGGGTCGGGTAGCGGGAGACTCTCCTACGAGCAGTACTTC. It is translated as CASSLVGSGSGRLSYEQYF.

The gene calls are TRBV5-1 and TRBJ2-1; TRBD2 matches 13 bases. CDR3 length equals 17 residues. Germline CDR1 SGHRS, CDR2 YFSETQ. The J segment lost 2 bases and the V segment lost 4 bases, leaving 6 bases of the junction unmatched. The CDR3 is CASSLTSGGNAYNEQFF. CDR3 nucleotide sequence: TGCGCCAGCAGCCTGACTAGCGGGGGGAATGCCTACAATGAGCAGTTCTTC.

The rearrangement uses TRBV6-1 and TRBJ1-5; D not certain. Germline V lookup: CDR1 MNHNS, CDR2 SASEGT. The CDR3 runs 13 residues. Trimming took off 5 bases at V and 7 bases at J, with 12 bases between the two ends. CDR3 DNA: TGTGCCAGCAGTATCGAACCAAGGCAGCCCCAGCATTTT. It specifies CASSIEPRQPQHF.

The chain links TRBV25-1 to TRBJ2-7, with 12 bases lining up with TRBD1. V dropped 7 bases and J dropped 5; count of bases not matched to a gene: 3. Per germline, CDR1 MGHDK and CDR2 SYGVNS. The CDR3 loop spans 13 amino acids. Here the CDR3 reads CASMGTGGDEQYF. CDR3 bases: TGTGCCAGCATGGGGACAGGGGGCGACGAGCAGTACTTC.

The chain couples TRBV6-5 to TRBJ2-7; D gene ambiguous. Trimming shortened V by 2 bases and J by 2 bases, and 4 bases separated the two germline ends. Germline lookup yields CDR1 MNHEY and CDR2 SVGAGI. This CDR3 is built from 12 residues. The CDR3 nucleotides read TGTGCCAGCAGTTACCCCGCCTACGAGCAGTACTTC. Its translation is CASSYPAYEQYF.

The V and J genes are TRBV10-3 and TRBJ1-6, with 12 bases matching TRBD1. The CDR3 consists of 16 residues. V lost 3 bases to trimming and J lost 10 bases; unmatched junction nucleotides: 7. Germline V gene sequence: CDR1 ENHRY, CDR2 SYGVKD. The CDR3 loop reads CAISDGTGGERSPLHF. CDR3 nucleotide sequence: TGTGCCATCAGTGATGGGACAGGGGGCGAACGGTCACCCCTCCACTTT.

The chain joins TRBV7-2 to TRBJ1-5; D remains ambiguous. Per germline, CDR1 SGHTA and CDR2 FQGNSA. This CDR3 spans 14 amino acids. V lost 1 base, J lost 6 bases, and 10 bases lay in between. The CDR3 DNA follows: TGTGCCAGCAGCTTAGTCGGGGAGCGTCAGCCCCAGCATTTT. Amino acids: CASSLVGERQPQHF.

The chain recombines TRBV20-1 with TRBJ2-3; no clear D gene. The ends were cut back, 5 bases at V and 5 bases at J, with 8 bases in the middle. The CDR3 contains 11 residues. Germline CDR1 and CDR2: DFQATT and SNEGSKA (reference sequence). CDR3 DNA sequence: TGCAGTGCTGGAATCGGAGATACGCAGTATTTT. This encodes CSAGIGDTQYF.

The chain joins TRBV6-5 to TRBJ1-3; D remains unclear. This CDR3 has 12 amino acids. Germline V gene lookup returns CDR1 MNHEY and CDR2 SVGAGI. V shed 10 bases and J shed 4 bases, with 11 bases lying between them. The CDR3 coding sequence is TGTGCCACTTTTTCGGGAGGAAACACCATATATTTT. It yields the protein CATFSGGNTIYF.